The T cell receptor beta chain under discussion was sequenced for a study of post-analysis software for immune sequencing data. Study observations and caveats: Relative to controls, patients had about five TRBV segments at higher frequency, with TRBV5-6, TRBV5-1 and TRBV20-1 among these. Batch-mates among the samples co-clustered strongly by F measure.

TCR beta libraries were prepared from cDNA with unique molecular identifiers. MiXCR was run by TCRdb on the PCR reads, yielding one entry per CDR3 protein. Here the sample spans 250,000 to 300,000 distinct CDR3 sequences, 30% to 45% being singletons. CDR3 length: 19 amino acids. The germline V gene has CDR1 SGHRS and CDR2 YFSETQ. V trimming: 3 bases; J trimming: 3 bases; junction bases outside the gene matches: 12. In its sample, this clonotype was seen a few times. Antigen: not known. The source of this sequence is a girl under 18 with multiple sclerosis. Material for sequencing was blood. The chain couples TRBV5-1 to TRBJ2-2, with 12 bases that match TRBD1. The CDR3 bases are TGCGCCAGCAGCTCAAGACCGGGACAGGGGGCGCCCCACACCGGGGAGCTGTTTTTT. It translates to CASSSRPGQGAPHTGELFF.